The present T cell receptor beta chain was sequenced within a study of Graves' ophthalmopathy and Graves' hyperthyroidism. Study-wide results and limits: A 13-signature model separated ophthalmopathy from stable hyperthyroidism, around 88% sensitivity, 80% to 83% specificity.

This clonotype showed up many times. Antigen: not known. Moderate-to-severe activity, CAS ≥3, NOSPECS ≥4 and duration under 3 months were recorded for donors with ophthalmopathy. Ineligible for inclusion were patients with other autoimmune diseases, uncontrolled infections, pregnancy or lactation. PBMCs had their origin in fresh peripheral blood (over 8.5 ml). V shed 0 bases and J shed 2 bases, with 10 bases lying between them. Germline-derived CDR1 and CDR2 are ENHRY and SYGVKD. The CDR3 runs 15 residues. RNA transcripts were the source from which TCR beta CDR3 regions were amplified. In the first round, RT-PCR was carried out with HTBI primers, and a multiplex PCR formed the second round. Each CDR3 protein is one row after TCRdb ran MiXCR on the multiplex PCR reads. The sample has about 500,000 distinct CDR3 sequences, approximately 14% seen once.

This TCR came from a woman in her twenties or thirties with Graves' ophthalmopathy. This chain connects TRBV10-3 to TRBJ1-2; D ambiguous. The sample comprised blood. DNA of the CDR3: TGTGCCATCAGTGAGTCTCTGGCTATCAACTATGGCTACACCTTC. Translated, it gives CAISESLAINYGYTF.